This passage covers 23 T cell receptor beta chains from one sample sequenced in a study of T cell responses to AZD1222 COVID-19 vaccine. The repertoire was sequenced with immunoSEQ multiplex PCR; TCRdb's copy has only in-frame clones and lacks some. The data show approximately 140,000 clones, with 93% seen just once and around 5.9% held by the top ten. The sequenced sample was peripheral blood, obtained on day 0 of AZD1222 vaccination. These receptors originate from an adult in good health.

This rearrangement joins TRBV28 to TRBJ2-5, with 8 nucleotides matching TRBD1. This CDR3 comprises 14 residues. Germline values: CDR1 MDHEN, CDR2 SYDVKM. The junction had 4 bases not matched to a gene; V was cut back by 2 bases and J by 5 bases. The CDR3 is CASSLEDRAETQYF. CDR3 nucleotides: TGTGCCAGCAGTTTAGAGGACAGGGCGGAGACCCAGTACTTC.

The chain recombines TRBV4-1 with TRBJ2-5; D tentatively reads TRBD1 or TRBD2 (5 bases each). CDR3 length equals 16 residues. Germline lookup yields CDR1 MGHRA and CDR2 YSYEKL. Trimming shortened V by 2 bases and J by 1 base, and 14 bases separated the two germline ends. The CDR3 protein is CASSQRGGGPQETQYF. For the CDR3, the DNA is TGCGCCAGCAGCCAACGGGGCGGCGGGCCCCAAGAGACCCAGTACTTC.

The chain joins TRBV24-1 to TRBJ2-1; 10 nucleotides match TRBD1. CDR3 size: 16 residues. Germline trimming cut 2 bases from V and 5 bases from J; bases unmatched to any gene: 5. Germline CDR1 reads KGHDR; CDR2 reads SFDVKD. In nucleotides, the CDR3 is TGTGCCACCAGTGATTGGGGGACAGGGGAGGACAATGAGCAGTTCTTC. It yields the protein CATSDWGTGEDNEQFF.

This chain links TRBV5-5 with TRBJ1-2, with a weak D call TRBD1 (5 bases). From germline, CDR1 is SGHKS and CDR2 YYEKEE (reference sequence). The CDR3 extends over 15 amino acids. Trimming took 1 base from V and 2 from J, leaving 12 bases between them. CDR3 sequence (DNA): TGTGCCAGCAGCTTGATGATGAGACAGAACTATGGCTACACCTTC. As protein: CASSLMMRQNYGYTF.

The rearrangement links TRBV9 to TRBJ2-2, with D perhaps TRBD1 (6 bases). Germline V gene data show CDR1 as SGDLS and CDR2 as YYNGEE. This CDR3 contains 16 residues. V shed 3 bases and J shed 5 bases, with 17 bases lying between them. CDR3 amino acids: CASSAGQKKRTGELFF. Here the CDR3 DNA reads TGTGCCAGCAGCGCCGGACAGAAAAAACGGACCGGGGAGCTGTTTTTT.

The chain is built from TRBV12-3 or TRBV12-4 and TRBJ1-2; TRBD1 is a possible D gene (5 bases). V was shortened by 8 bases and J by 6 bases, with 13 bases between the two germline ends. This CDR3 region has 12 residues. The DNA of the CDR3 is TGTGCCAGCGGGGGGAAGGGCCATGGCTACACCTTC. Protein product: CASGGKGHGYTF.

This rearrangement joins TRBV7-3 to TRBJ2-1, with 8 nucleotides matching TRBD1. The CDR3 extends over 16 amino acids. V shed 5 bases, J shed 7 bases, and the junction held 13 bases outside the gene matches. Germline CDR1 is SGHTA and CDR2 is FQGTGA. CDR3 bases: TGTGCCAGCAGCCGCATCCCAGGACAGGGATCAAATGAGCAGTTCTTC. Translating it yields CASSRIPGQGSNEQFF.

In regard to this clone: Other DNA sequences in this sample translate to the same CDR3. The chain uses TRBV2 and TRBJ2-7, with no clear D. The germline V and J ends were trimmed by 4 bases and 3 bases, with 7 bases remaining between them. CDR1 is SNHLY and CDR2 is FYNNEI in the germline V gene. The CDR3 has 12 amino acids. The CDR3 loop reads CASSADRYEQYF. The CDR3 DNA reads as TGTGCCAGCAGTGCTGACCGCTACGAGCAGTACTTC. Variable domain in full (rest from reference TRBV2 and TRBJ2-7): EPEVTQTPSHQVTQMGQEVILRCVPISNHLYFYWYRQILGQKVEFLVSFYNNEISEKSEIFDDQFSVERPDGSNFTLKIRSTKLEDSAMYFCASSADRYEQYFGPGTRLTVT.

The chain links TRBV4-1 to TRBJ1-2; D possibly corresponds to TRBD1 (5 bases). The CDR3 is made up of 14 amino acids. Germline V gene data show CDR1 as MGHRA and CDR2 as YSYEKL. Trimming took off 0 bases at V and 6 bases at J, with 11 bases between the two ends. CDR3 loop: CASSQEWGSDGYTF. The CDR3 DNA is TGCGCCAGCAGCCAAGAGTGGGGGTCAGATGGCTACACCTTC.

The chain employs TRBV18 and TRBJ1-1; D is perhaps TRBD1 (5 bases). From germline, CDR1 is KGHSH and CDR2 LQKENI. The CDR3 is made up of 14 amino acids. V was clipped by 4 bases and J by 3 bases, with 12 bases between them. The chain's CDR3 is CASSLDSVDTEAFF. CDR3 bases: TGTGCCAGCTCACTTGACAGCGTCGACACTGAAGCTTTCTTT.

The rearrangement joins TRBV12-3 or TRBV12-4 to TRBJ1-1; D remains unclear. CDR3 length: 13 residues. The V end lost 5 bases, the J end lost 5 bases, and 12 bases lay between the germline ends. The CDR3 here is CASSLTRRTEAFF. The CDR3 bases are TGTGCCAGCAGTCTCACTAGGAGGACTGAAGCTTTCTTT.

The chain is built from TRBV15 and TRBJ1-2; a possible D gene is TRBD1 (6 bases). CDR3 length: 12 residues. The germline V and J ends were trimmed by 5 bases and 8 bases, with 12 bases remaining between them. Germline V gene data show CDR1 as LNHNV and CDR2 as YYDKDF (reference sequence). CDR3 bases: TGTGCCACCAGCGTGGACAGAAGGGGCTACACCTTC. This gives the protein CATSVDRRGYTF.

This chain connects TRBV2 to TRBJ1-2, with 7 nucleotides matching TRBD1. CDR3 length: 16 residues. Germline CDR1 reads SNHLY; CDR2 reads FYNNEI. The trim removed 5 bases at V and 0 bases at J, leaving 9 bases unmatched. The CDR3 sequence is CASSPPGRGANYGYTF. In DNA form, the CDR3 reads TGTGCCAGCAGTCCTCCCGGCAGGGGGGCTAACTATGGCTACACCTTC.

This clone occurred once. This chain uses TRBV30 with TRBJ2-7; 7 bases line up with TRBD1. Germline V lookup: CDR1 GTSNPN, CDR2 SVGIG (reference sequence). CDR3 size: 14 residues. V gave up 5 bases and J gave up 2 bases; unmatched junction bases: 9. The CDR3 protein is CAWQTGARPYEQYF. As DNA, the CDR3 is TGTGCCTGGCAAACAGGGGCAAGACCCTACGAGCAGTACTTC.

The rearrangement links TRBV4-1 to TRBJ2-7, with TRBD2 as a possible D gene (5 bases). CDR1 and CDR2 (germline): MGHRA, YSYEKL. Trimming left V 1 base short and J 3 bases short, with 13 bases between. This CDR3 region has 15 residues. The CDR3 is CASSQVTGSLYEQYF. CDR3 sequence (DNA): TGCGCCAGCAGCCAAGTAACGGGGAGTCTCTACGAGCAGTACTTC.

The chain has TRBV5-1 and TRBJ1-4, with TRBD1 matching over 8 bases. V shed 7 bases, J shed 8 bases, and the junction held 10 bases outside the gene matches. Looked up from germline, CDR1 is SGHRS and CDR2 is YFSETQ. This CDR3 is built from 14 residues. CDR3 sequence: CASSVTGGDEKLFF. In nucleotides, the CDR3 is TGCGCCAGCTCAGTCACAGGGGGTGACGAAAAACTGTTTTTT.

This clone came up once. The rearrangement links TRBV3-1 (or the pseudogene TRBV3-2) to TRBJ2-1; TRBD2 aligns across 7 bases. The CDR3 is made up of 16 amino acids. The V and J ends lost 0 bases and 4 bases, in that order; junction bases with no gene match: 6. Germline CDR1 is LGHDT and CDR2 is YNNKEL (reference sequence). The CDR3 spells CASSQDHGGGYNEQFF. CDR3 DNA: TGTGCCAGCAGCCAAGATCATGGGGGGGGGTACAATGAGCAGTTCTTC.

This clone was counted a few times. The chain carries TRBV12-3 or TRBV12-4 and TRBJ2-7, with unresolved D. The CDR3 consists of 13 residues. V dropped 1 base and J dropped 4 bases, with 8 bases sitting between them. The CDR3 spells CASSLGGTYEQYF. The CDR3 DNA sequence: TGTGCCAGCAGTTTAGGAGGCACATACGAGCAGTACTTC.

The chain uses TRBV14 and TRBJ2-1; 10 bases match TRBD2. There are 18 residues in the CDR3. Germline V CDR1 and CDR2: SGHDN, FVKESK. V was clipped by 7 bases and J by 2 bases; unmatched bases: 14. The CDR3 loop is CASNPGTSASLTYNEQFF. The CDR3 DNA sequence: TGTGCCAGCAATCCCGGGACTAGCGCCTCGTTAACCTACAATGAGCAGTTCTTC.

The chain recombines TRBV5-4 with TRBJ2-3; a weak D match, TRBD2 (6 bases). Germline V gives CDR1 SGHNT, CDR2 YYREEE (reference sequence). With 0 bases removed from V and 3 bases from J, the gap between germline ends came to 11 bases. The CDR3 loop spans 15 amino acids. The CDR3 loop reads CASSLDGTSTDTQYF. The CDR3 nucleotides read TGTGCCAGCAGCTTGGATGGGACTTCTACAGATACGCAGTATTTT.

This sequence joins TRBV30 and TRBJ1-2; 9 bases are shared with TRBD1. CDR1 and CDR2 (germline): GTSNPN, SVGIG (reference sequence). Losses at the gene ends were 4 bases for V and 8 bases for J; bases not matched to a gene: 11. There are 14 residues in the CDR3. This chain's CDR3 is CAWILPGQGRGYTF. CDR3 DNA: TGTGCCTGGATCCTGCCGGGACAGGGTCGAGGCTACACCTTC.

The genes are TRBV7-2 and TRBJ1-4; D call uncertain. In germline, CDR1 is SGHTA, CDR2 FQGNSA. V was clipped by 1 base and J by 7 bases, with 13 bases between them. The length of the CDR3 is 15 residues. The DNA of the CDR3 is TGTGCCAGCAGCTTAGATTTCAATCGACGTGAAAAACTGTTTTTT. Protein sequence: CASSLDFNRREKLFF.

This clone appeared once. The chain's CDR3 is CASSEGDGSPNEKLFF. The CDR3 DNA is TGTGCCAGCAGTGAAGGTGACGGAAGCCCGAATGAAAAACTGTTTTTT. The V call is TRBV6-1, the J call TRBJ1-4; unclear D gene. CDR1 and CDR2 (germline): MNHNS, SASEGT. V gave up 1 base and J gave up 5 bases, with 14 bases separating them. The CDR3 has 16 amino acids.